Each of the 22 T cell receptor beta chains below was sequenced from the same sample in a study of cytomegalovirus exposure and HLA in healthy donors. 60 Vbeta and 13 Jbeta primers were used in PCR. Clones were read by immunoSEQ multiplex PCR, and TCRdb kept only the in-frame ones, dropping some. The sample shows over 150,000 clones, about four fifths of them seen only once. Material for sequencing was PBMCs. These receptors originate from a male donor in good health and CMV-seropositive.

J is TRBJ2-7 and V is TRBV28; 9 positions agree with TRBD1. Germline assignment: CDR1 MDHEN and CDR2 SYDVKM. The ends lost 10 bases at V and 2 bases at J; junction bases unmatched: 3. This CDR3 has 12 amino acids. The CDR3 nucleotides are TGTGCCACCCGGACAGGGGCCTACGAGCAGTACTTC. As protein: CATRTGAYEQYF.

V and J are TRBV25-1 and TRBJ2-5; D is possibly TRBD1 (6 bases). Germline V gene data show CDR1 as MGHDK and CDR2 as SYGVNS. CDR3 length equals 15 residues. The V end was cut by 2 bases, the J end by 0 bases, with 10 bases between. CDR3: CASSEPGQYQETQYF. The CDR3 region has the DNA TGTGCCAGCAGTGAACCCGGACAGTACCAAGAGACCCAGTACTTC. Supplemented by reference TRBV25-1 and TRBJ2-5, the full variable domain reads EADIYQTPRYLVIGTGKKITLECSQTMGHDKMYWYQQDPGMELHLIHYSYGVNSTEKGDLSSESTVSRIRTEHFPLTLESARPSHTSQYLCASSEPGQYQETQYFGPGTRLLVL.

This clone was observed a single time. The CDR3 DNA is TGTGCCAGCAGCTTAGCCCGGGACAGCAATAGCAATCAGCCCCAGCATTTT. Translation: CASSLARDSNSNQPQHF. This rearrangement joins TRBV7-9 to TRBJ1-5; TRBD1 agrees at 7 bases. J gave up 0 bases and V 0 bases, and 5 bases lay outside the gene matches. CDR1 is SEHNR and CDR2 is FQNEAQ in the germline V gene (reference sequence). The length of the CDR3 is 17 residues.

This clone was observed once. The genes are TRBV6-1 and TRBJ2-7, with TRBD1 as a possible D gene (6 bases). From germline, CDR1 is MNHNS and CDR2 SASEGT. V was pared by 6 bases and J by 3 bases, with 18 bases between. This CDR3 region has 15 residues. The chain's CDR3 is CASRLEQGFDYEQYF. As DNA, the CDR3 is TGTGCCAGCAGGCTAGAACAGGGATTCGACTACGAGCAGTACTTC.

The V gene is TRBV18, the J gene TRBJ2-7; TRBD1 matches at 9 bases. The V segment lost 3 bases and the J segment 6 bases; nucleotides outside the gene matches: 6. The CDR3 has 14 residues. In germline, CDR1 is KGHSH, CDR2 LQKENI. The CDR3 nucleotides are TGTGCCAGCTCACCCACCGGACAGGGGACCGAGCAGTACTTC. The encoded protein is CASSPTGQGTEQYF.

The chain couples TRBV7-6 to TRBJ1-3; D is undetermined. The V end was cut by 5 bases, the J end by 0 bases, with 8 bases between. This CDR3 region has 14 residues. CDR1 and CDR2 (germline): SGHVS, FNYEAQ. CDR3 DNA sequence: TGTGCCAGCAGCCCAGGAAGCTCTGGAAACACCATATATTTT. This translates into CASSPGSSGNTIYF. Full variable domain (remainder filled in from reference TRBV7-6 and TRBJ1-3): GAGVSQSPRYKVTKRGQDVALRCDPISGHVSLYWYRQALGQGPEFLTYFNYEAQQDKSGLPNDRFSAERPEGSISTLTIQRTEQRDSAMYRCASSPGSSGNTIYFGEGSWLTVV.

The chain combines TRBV19 with TRBJ2-7; 11 bases match TRBD2. Germline V gene sequence: CDR1 LNHDA, CDR2 SQIVND (reference sequence). The CDR3 spans 16 residues. The V gene end was trimmed by 4 bases and the J gene end by 1 base; junction bases not matched to a gene: 6. Written as DNA, the CDR3 is TGTGCCAGTAGTAGGGGCGGGACTAGCGGTTCCTACGAGCAGTACTTC. Translation gives CASSRGGTSGSYEQYF.

This sequence joins TRBV5-8 and TRBJ2-1; TRBD1 might be the D (7 bases). Germline assignment: CDR1 SGHTS and CDR2 YDEGEE. The CDR3 has 18 residues. V was clipped by 4 bases and J by 6 bases, with 26 bases between them. The CDR3 spells CASSPRGAKRPFTNEQFF. Here the CDR3 DNA reads TGTGCCAGCAGCCCCAGGGGGGCGAAGCGTCCCTTTACCAATGAGCAGTTCTTC. The full variable domain, its missing parts supplied by reference TRBV5-8 and TRBJ2-1, is EAGVTQSPTHLIKTRGQQATLRCSPISGHTSVYWYQQALGLGLQFLLWYDEGEERNRGNFPPRFSGRQFPNYSSELNVNALELEDSALYLCASSPRGAKRPFTNEQFFGPGTRLTVL.

The chain uses TRBV10-3 and TRBJ2-7, with 7 bases that match TRBD2. This CDR3 is built from 13 residues. Germline loops: CDR1 ENHRY, CDR2 SYGVKD. V lost 6 bases and J lost 5; bases outside the gene matches: 7. The CDR3 is CAISPLTSDEQYF. The CDR3 nucleotides read TGTGCCATCAGCCCCCTTACTAGCGACGAGCAGTACTTC.

The V call is TRBV2, the J call TRBJ1-4, with unresolved D. Between the trimmed V and J ends, which lost 4 bases and 6 bases, there was a span of 18 bases. In germline, CDR1 is SNHLY, CDR2 FYNNEI. CDR3 size: 16 residues. CDR3 protein: CASSVEREVLDEKLFF. In DNA form, the CDR3 reads TGTGCCAGCAGTGTGGAAAGGGAGGTTTTGGATGAAAAACTGTTTTTT.

The V call is TRBV9, the J call TRBJ2-2; the D gene is possibly TRBD1 (6 bases). CDR1 is SGDLS and CDR2 is YYNGEE in the germline V gene. The germline V and J ends were trimmed by 4 bases and 7 bases, with 14 bases remaining between them. This CDR3 spans 14 amino acids. The CDR3 protein is CASSKTGTIGELFF. The CDR3 nucleotides read TGTGCCAGCAGCAAAACCGGGACAATCGGGGAGCTGTTTTTT.

This chain connects TRBV5-4 to TRBJ2-2, with TRBD2 matching 10 bases. The ends lost 0 bases at V and 5 bases at J; junction bases unmatched: 7. This CDR3 is built from 17 residues. CDR1 and CDR2 (germline): SGHNT, YYREEE (reference sequence). The CDR3: CASSLARAGGLTGELFF. DNA for the CDR3: TGTGCCAGCAGCTTGGCCCGAGCGGGAGGGTTGACCGGGGAGCTGTTTTTT.

The rearrangement joins TRBV2 to TRBJ2-7, with D perhaps matching TRBD2 (6 bases). Between the trimmed V and J ends, which lost 8 bases and 5 bases, there was a span of 16 bases. Germline CDR1 SNHLY, CDR2 FYNNEI. The CDR3 is 13 amino acids. CDR3 amino acids: CASGWAGRDEQYF. CDR3 DNA sequence: TGTGCCAGCGGCTGGGCGGGAAGGGACGAGCAGTACTTC.

The table lists this clone with a few counts. Other DNA sequences within the sample encode an identical CDR3. The V gene is TRBV30, the J gene TRBJ2-7; no reliable D call. Germline V gene data show CDR1 as GTSNPN and CDR2 as SVGIG (reference sequence). The CDR3 sequence is 12 residues long. V was clipped by 8 bases and J by 4 bases, with 15 bases between them. CDR3 nucleotides: TGTGCCAAGAAGAAGGCGGCATACGAGCAGTACTTC. It yields the protein CAKKKAAYEQYF. Full variable domain (missing parts from reference TRBV30 and TRBJ2-7): SQTIHQWPATLVQPVGSPLSLECTVEGTSNPNLYWYRQAAGRGLQLLFYSVGIGQISSEVPQNLSASRPQDRQFILSSKKLLLSDSGFYLCAKKKAAYEQYFGPGTRLTVT.

The V call is TRBV7-9, the J call TRBJ1-1, with a weak D call TRBD1 (6 bases). In germline, CDR1 is SEHNR, CDR2 FQNEAQ (reference sequence). The CDR3 is 11 residues long. V was clipped by 5 bases and J by 8 bases, with 9 bases between them. As DNA, the CDR3 is TGTGCCAGCAGCCCCGACAGGGAAGCTTTCTTT. Translated: CASSPDREAFF.

In its sample, this clone was seen a few times. V gene TRBV27 combines with J gene TRBJ2-7; TRBD2 agrees at 8 bases. Losses at the gene ends were 6 bases for V and 3 bases for J; bases not matched to a gene: 7. Germline CDR1 and CDR2: MNHEY and SMNVEV (reference sequence). The CDR3 covers 14 residues. In DNA form, the CDR3 reads TGTGCCAGCAGGGGGACTAGTCGGTTCTACGAGCAGTACTTC. It is translated as CASRGTSRFYEQYF.

V gene TRBV13 combines with J gene TRBJ2-2, with no clear D. The V and J ends lost 4 bases and 0 bases respectively, with 12 bases between them. The germline gives CDR1 PRHDT, CDR2 FYEKMQ (reference sequence). There are 16 residues in the CDR3. This CDR3 is CASSSYYTSNTGELFF. The CDR3 DNA sequence: TGTGCCAGCAGCTCCTACTATACATCGAACACCGGGGAGCTGTTTTTT.

This rearrangement joins TRBV6-1 to TRBJ2-7; the match to TRBD1 covers 7 bases. CDR3 length: 15 residues. CDR1 is MNHNS, CDR2 SASEGT, per germline. Unmatched junction bases numbered 9, after V lost 6 bases and J lost 1 base. CDR3 loop: CASRRIRQGSYEQYF. The CDR3 DNA is TGTGCCAGCAGACGCATCAGACAGGGTTCCTACGAGCAGTACTTC.

The chain employs TRBV5-6 and TRBJ2-5, with D perhaps TRBD2 (6 bases). The V gene lost 2 bases and the J gene lost 3 bases, with 11 bases spanning the gap. This CDR3 is 14 amino acids long. CDR1 is SGHDT and CDR2 is YYEEEE in the germline V gene. The CDR3 here is CASSLSGGEETQYF. The CDR3 region has the DNA TGTGCCAGCAGCTTATCAGGAGGGGAAGAGACCCAGTACTTC.

V gene TRBV18 combines with J gene TRBJ1-2, with TRBD1 as a possible D gene (5 bases). The CDR3 consists of 15 residues. Germline V lookup: CDR1 KGHSH, CDR2 LQKENI. V was trimmed by 6 bases and J by 1 base, leaving 15 bases between them. In nucleotides, the CDR3 is TGTGCCAGCTCGCTATTACAGGAGTTTAACTATGGCTACACCTTC. Protein: CASSLLQEFNYGYTF.

This chain connects TRBV6-6 to TRBJ2-1, with TRBD1 identical over 8 bases. CDR1 MNHNY and CDR2 SVGAGI come from the germline V gene (reference sequence). This CDR3 comprises 16 residues. With V trimmed by 4 bases and J by 0 bases, 5 bases remained unmatched. Here the CDR3 reads CASSSLGQGSYNEQFF. The DNA for the CDR3 is TGTGCCAGCAGTTCTCTAGGACAGGGCTCCTACAATGAGCAGTTCTTC.

This sequence joins TRBV7-9 and TRBJ1-1, with D perhaps matching TRBD1 (6 bases). Trimming took off 1 base at V and 8 bases at J, with 17 bases between the two ends. Germline assignment: CDR1 SEHNR and CDR2 FQNEAQ (reference sequence). The CDR3 has 15 amino acids. The DNA for the CDR3 is TGTGCCAGCAGCTTAGGGGCCCTTGCCAGGGGAGAAGCTTTCTTT. Its protein is CASSLGALARGEAFF. The full variable domain, rest sourced from reference TRBV7-9 and TRBJ1-1, is DTGVSQNPRHKITKRGQNVTFRCDPISEHNRLYWYRQTLGQGPEFLTYFQNEAQLEKSRLLSDRFSAERPKGSFSTLEIQRTEQGDSAMYLCASSLGALARGEAFFGQGTRLTVV.